This T cell receptor beta chain was retrieved from a study of CD8 T cells in ankylosing spondylitis. Overall study results and limits: Reportedly, disease-linked clones are significantly enriched in ankylosing spondylitis patients' matched synovial fluid. Ankylosing spondylitis blood appeared to carry a characteristic TCR beta motif of 7 or 8 highly homologous variants.

V was shortened by 4 bases and J by 3 bases, with 16 bases between the two germline ends. The CDR3 has 15 residues. CDR1 and CDR2 (germline): SGHAT, FQNNGV. On this clonotype: What it binds is unknown.

Making use of molecular barcodes, quantitative 5'-RACE generated TCR beta libraries. Via MiXCR, TCRdb re-called the 5' RACE reads, giving one row per CDR3 protein. The repertoire consists of about 540,000 distinct CDR3 sequences, with roughly 13% occurring once and the leading ten covering approximately 6.2%. The genes are TRBV11-2 and TRBJ2-7; tentative D call: TRBD2 (6 bases). Sequencing input: blood, either unsorted or a sorted T cell fraction (not recorded which). This sequence originates from a male donor with ankylosing spondylitis. In DNA form, the CDR3 reads TGTGCCAGCAGCTCTAGACCCCGGGGGTACTACGAGCAGTACGTC. Encoded protein: CASSSRPRGYYEQYV.